This T cell receptor (beta chain) was documented in a study of T cell repertoires in cytomegalovirus infection. Study results and limitations: HLA-C-restricted TCR beta clonotypes specific for CMV led the ex vivo response.

The germline gives CDR1 DFQATT, CDR2 SNEGSKA (reference sequence). The CDR3 runs to 13 residues. The V end was cut by 2 bases, the J end by 2 bases, with 10 bases between. One entry per CDR3 protein, called by TCRdb with MiXCR from the reads. The data contain a few hundred thousand distinct CDR3 sequences, 22% of them singletons. This clonotype was observed many times. The antigen is undetermined. The chain carries TRBV20-1 and TRBJ2-7, with D tentatively TRBD2 (6 bases). The source material was CD8+ T cells from PBMCs. The sequence derives from a human donor in good health (CMV status not recorded). Some clones in this sample may be carry-over from other donors' samples. The chain's CDR3 is CSARSLATYEQYF. The CDR3, as DNA: TGCAGTGCTAGAAGCCTAGCGACCTACGAGCAGTACTTC.